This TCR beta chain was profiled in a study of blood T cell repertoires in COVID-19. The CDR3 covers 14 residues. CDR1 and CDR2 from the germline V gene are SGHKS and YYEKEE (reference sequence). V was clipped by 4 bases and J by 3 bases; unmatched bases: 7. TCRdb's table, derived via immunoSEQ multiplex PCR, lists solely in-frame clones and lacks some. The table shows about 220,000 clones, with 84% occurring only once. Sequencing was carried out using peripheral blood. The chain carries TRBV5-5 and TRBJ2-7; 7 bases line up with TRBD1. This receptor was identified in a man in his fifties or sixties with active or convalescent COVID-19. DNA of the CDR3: TGTGCCAGCAGCACCGGACAGGCTAACTACGAGCAGTACGTC. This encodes CASSTGQANYEQYV.